Listed below are T cell receptor beta chains from one sample, sequenced in a study of blood T cell repertoires in COVID-19. The data were produced by immunoSEQ multiplex PCR, yet TCRdb's version contains in-frame clones alone and is incomplete. The sample holds 95,000 to 150,000 clones, approximately 82% seen once. The specimen was peripheral blood. All receptors come from a woman between 50 and 59 years old with acute or convalescent COVID-19. Both conserved end residues are part of each CDR3. The D gene is left open where the match is weak. Rows give clone size only sometimes, using once, few, many, or a class for an expanded clone.

abundance: -
j_gene: TRBJ1-1
d_gene: TRBD1
v_gene: TRBV20-1
CDR3nt: TGCAGTGCTAGCCCGGACAGGACATCTTTCTTT
CDR3aa: CSASPDRTSFF

abundance: once
j_gene: TRBJ1-2
d_gene: -
v_gene: TRBV9
CDR3nt: TGTGCCAGCAGCGTAAGAGGGGGGGCCATTGATGGCTACACCTTC
CDR3aa: CASSVRGGAIDGYTF

abundance: -
j_gene: TRBJ2-3
d_gene: TRBD2
v_gene: TRBV5-1
CDR3nt: TGCGCCAGCGCCACTAGCGGGAGGGGCACAGATACGCAGTATTTT
CDR3aa: CASATSGRGTDTQYF

abundance: -
j_gene: TRBJ1-2
d_gene: -
v_gene: TRBV27
CDR3nt: TGTGCCAGCAGTTTCTACAGGACACATGGCTACACCTTC
CDR3aa: CASSFYRTHGYTF

abundance: -
j_gene: TRBJ1-5
d_gene: TRBD1
v_gene: TRBV5-8
CDR3nt: TGTGCCAGCAGCTCCAGGACAGGGAATCAGCCCCAGCATTTT
CDR3aa: CASSSRTGNQPQHF

abundance: -
j_gene: TRBJ2-2
d_gene: TRBD2
v_gene: TRBV29-1
CDR3nt: TGCAGCGCCAAAGGACTAGCGGATGGCGGGGAGCTGTTTTTT
CDR3aa: CSAKGLADGGELFF

abundance: -
j_gene: TRBJ2-3
d_gene: -
v_gene: TRBV11-1
CDR3nt: TGTGCCAGCAGCCCCAGCGGAGCGTCACGCACAGATACGCAGTATTTT
CDR3aa: CASSPSGASRTDTQYF

abundance: -
j_gene: TRBJ1-4
d_gene: -
v_gene: TRBV29-1
CDR3nt: TGCAGCGGGCGGCAATCCCCCGGTGAAAAACTGTTTTTT
CDR3aa: CSGRQSPGEKLFF

abundance: -
j_gene: TRBJ1-1
d_gene: -
v_gene: TRBV19
CDR3nt: TGTGCCAGTAGTGCCCCAGGGCGCGCCACTGAAGCTTTCTTT
CDR3aa: CASSAPGRATEAFF

abundance: -
j_gene: TRBJ1-5
d_gene: -
v_gene: TRBV19
CDR3nt: TGTGCCAGTAAGGCAGGATCGCATAGCAATCAGCCCCAGCATTTT
CDR3aa: CASKAGSHSNQPQHF

abundance: -
j_gene: TRBJ1-1
d_gene: TRBD1
v_gene: TRBV10-3
CDR3nt: TGTGCCATCAGTGAGGTCACAGGGGCAACCGAAGCTTTCTTT
CDR3aa: CAISEVTGATEAFF

abundance: -
j_gene: TRBJ2-2
d_gene: -
v_gene: TRBV19
CDR3nt: TGTGCCAGTAGTATCCAGGGGATCAACACCGGGGAGCTGTTTTTT
CDR3aa: CASSIQGINTGELFF

abundance: -
j_gene: TRBJ2-7
d_gene: -
v_gene: TRBV7-9
CDR3nt: TGTGCCAGCAGCTTCGGGAGCTCCTACGAGCAGTACTTC
CDR3aa: CASSFGSSYEQYF

abundance: -
j_gene: TRBJ2-1
d_gene: TRBD2
v_gene: TRBV11-2
CDR3nt: TGTGCCAGCAGCTTAGGGAGCGGGAGAGGTTGGGGTGAGCAGTTCTTC
CDR3aa: CASSLGSGRGWGEQFF

abundance: few
j_gene: TRBJ1-4
d_gene: -
v_gene: TRBV25-1
CDR3nt: TGTGCCAGCCGGGACATGTATAATGAAAAACTGTTTTTT
CDR3aa: CASRDMYNEKLFF

abundance: -
j_gene: TRBJ1-3
d_gene: -
v_gene: TRBV6-5
CDR3nt: TGTGCCAGCAGAACATCGCAGGCTATAAACACCATATATTTT
CDR3aa: CASRTSQAINTIYF

abundance: -
j_gene: TRBJ1-2
d_gene: TRBD1
v_gene: TRBV16
CDR3nt: TGTGCCAGCAGCACGACAGGGGACGGCTACACCTTC
CDR3aa: CASSTTGDGYTF

abundance: -
j_gene: TRBJ1-1
d_gene: -
v_gene: TRBV7-9
CDR3nt: TGTGCCAGCAGCTTCACAGGTGATAACACTGAAGCTTTCTTT
CDR3aa: CASSFTGDNTEAFF

abundance: -
j_gene: TRBJ2-7
d_gene: -
v_gene: TRBV28
CDR3nt: TGTGCCAGCAGTTCCGCCCAAGGGGGTAAATATCAGCAGTACTTC
CDR3aa: CASSSAQGGKYQQYF

abundance: -
j_gene: TRBJ2-5
d_gene: TRBD1
v_gene: TRBV30
CDR3nt: TGTGCCTGGAGCATCACTACGCCGGGACAGGGTGGTCGGGAGACCCAGTACTTC
CDR3aa: CAWSITTPGQGGRETQYF

abundance: -
j_gene: TRBJ1-5
d_gene: -
v_gene: TRBV4-2
CDR3nt: TGTGCCAGCAGCCAAGGCGGGGGTCCCGGTCAGCCCCAGCATTTT
CDR3aa: CASSQGGGPGQPQHF

abundance: once
j_gene: TRBJ2-1
d_gene: TRBD1
v_gene: TRBV27
CDR3nt: TGTGCCAGCAACCGAGGACAGGGGGTTTACAATGAGCAGTTCTTC
CDR3aa: CASNRGQGVYNEQFF

abundance: -
j_gene: TRBJ1-1
d_gene: TRBD1
v_gene: TRBV6-5
CDR3nt: TGTGCCAGCAGTTACCGGCGCCCGACAGGGACCGCAGCTTTCTTT
CDR3aa: CASSYRRPTGTAAFF

abundance: few
j_gene: TRBJ1-6
d_gene: TRBD1
v_gene: TRBV7-9
CDR3nt: TGTGCCAGCAGCTTACCGACAGGGAGCTCCTATAATTCACCCCTCCACTTT
CDR3aa: CASSLPTGSSYNSPLHF

abundance: medium-sized
j_gene: TRBJ1-2
d_gene: -
v_gene: TRBV7-9
CDR3nt: TGTGCCAGCAGCTTCAGGGACTATGGCTACACCTTC
CDR3aa: CASSFRDYGYTF

abundance: -
j_gene: TRBJ2-2
d_gene: TRBD1
v_gene: TRBV28
CDR3nt: TGTGCCAGCAGGGGTTTAGGGACAGGGATTTTCGGGGAGCTGTTTTTT
CDR3aa: CASRGLGTGIFGELFF

abundance: -
j_gene: TRBJ1-1
d_gene: -
v_gene: TRBV5-4
CDR3nt: TGTGCCAGCAGCGGAAAATCGGGGGTCACTGAAGCTTTCTTT
CDR3aa: CASSGKSGVTEAFF

abundance: -
j_gene: TRBJ1-5
d_gene: TRBD1
v_gene: TRBV19
CDR3nt: TGTGCCAGTAGCTCTGACAGGGGGCGAGGGCCCCAGCATTTT
CDR3aa: CASSSDRGRGPQHF

abundance: few
j_gene: TRBJ2-5
d_gene: TRBD2
v_gene: TRBV11-2
CDR3nt: TGTGCCAGCAGCTCGACTAGCGGGGGGACGGAGACCCAGTACTTC
CDR3aa: CASSSTSGGTETQYF

abundance: -
j_gene: TRBJ1-1
d_gene: -
v_gene: TRBV11-3
CDR3nt: TGTGCCAGCAGCCCGGGTATTGGTACTGAAGCTTTCTTT
CDR3aa: CASSPGIGTEAFF

abundance: -
j_gene: TRBJ2-5
d_gene: TRBD2
v_gene: TRBV28
CDR3nt: TGTGCCAGCAGTTTAAGACTAGCGGGAGGTGAGACCCAGTACTTC
CDR3aa: CASSLRLAGGETQYF

abundance: -
j_gene: TRBJ1-5
d_gene: -
v_gene: TRBV6-1
CDR3nt: TGTGCCAGCAGTGAAAACGGGAGGAATCAGCCCCAGCATTTT
CDR3aa: CASSENGRNQPQHF

abundance: few
j_gene: TRBJ2-2
d_gene: -
v_gene: TRBV7-9
CDR3nt: TGTGCCAGCAGCTCCGGGAGTCGGCCCGGGGAGCTGTTTTTT
CDR3aa: CASSSGSRPGELFF

abundance: -
j_gene: TRBJ2-1
d_gene: TRBD2
v_gene: TRBV5-4
CDR3nt: TGTGCCAGCAGTTCCGGGACTAGAGTCAATGAGCAGTTCTTC
CDR3aa: CASSSGTRVNEQFF

abundance: few
j_gene: TRBJ1-2
d_gene: TRBD1
v_gene: TRBV5-1
CDR3nt: TGCGCCAGCAGCTTGGAAGGACAGGGACGCGGCTACACCTTC
CDR3aa: CASSLEGQGRGYTF

abundance: -
j_gene: TRBJ1-2
d_gene: TRBD1
v_gene: TRBV28
CDR3nt: TGTGCCAGCAGCCTTATCCGGGACAGAACACTTTTTAACTATGGCTACACCTTC
CDR3aa: CASSLIRDRTLFNYGYTF

abundance: -
j_gene: TRBJ2-7
d_gene: TRBD1
v_gene: TRBV5-4
CDR3nt: TGTGCCAGCAGCCCTCCGGTGGGGACAGGGCGAGATGAGCAGTACTTC
CDR3aa: CASSPPVGTGRDEQYF

abundance: -
j_gene: TRBJ2-6
d_gene: -
v_gene: TRBV15
CDR3nt: TGTGCCACCAGGTTACCTAGCTCTGGGGCCAACGTCCTGACTTTC
CDR3aa: CATRLPSSGANVLTF

abundance: -
j_gene: TRBJ1-4
d_gene: -
v_gene: TRBV9
CDR3nt: TGTGCCAGCAGCGCCGAGGGAGGACTGGATGAAAAACTGTTTTTT
CDR3aa: CASSAEGGLDEKLFF

abundance: -
j_gene: TRBJ2-3
d_gene: TRBD1
v_gene: TRBV5-8
CDR3nt: TGTGCCAGCAGCTCAGGGGGAACAGATACGCAGTATTTT
CDR3aa: CASSSGGTDTQYF

abundance: -
j_gene: TRBJ1-5
d_gene: -
v_gene: TRBV19
CDR3nt: TGTGCCAGTAGTTCGGTGGCGGATAGCAATCAGCCCCAGCATTTT
CDR3aa: CASSSVADSNQPQHF